The T cell receptor (beta chain) described here comes from a study of T cells after yellow fever vaccination. Study findings and constraints: Post-booster reappearance was seen for most primary-vaccination clones (around 96% CD4, around 91% CD8). High-abundance clonotypes from the bulk population could contaminate FACS-sorted repertoires.

This clonotype came up many times. Its antigen remains unknown. The germline CDR1 and CDR2 sequences are SEHNR and FQNEAQ (reference sequence). Between the trimmed V and J ends, which lost 5 bases and 2 bases, there was a span of 15 bases. This CDR3 contains 15 residues. The study made its TCR cDNA through 5'RACE template switching. That step introduced a universal primer site along with UMIs. One entry per CDR3 protein, called by TCRdb with MiXCR from the 5' RACE reads. The sample consists of approximately 300,000 distinct CDR3 sequences, roughly 6.8% of them appearing once. This sample comprised PBMCs, obtained approximately 47 days after the first yellow fever vaccination. This TCR was recovered from a man aged 18-30 years who received the YFV17D yellow fever vaccine. V and J are TRBV7-9 and TRBJ2-5; D may be TRBD1 (6 bases). This CDR3 reads CASSLMGAWQETQYF. The CDR3 coding sequence is TGTGCCAGCAGCCTGATGGGGGCCTGGCAAGAGACCCAGTACTTC.